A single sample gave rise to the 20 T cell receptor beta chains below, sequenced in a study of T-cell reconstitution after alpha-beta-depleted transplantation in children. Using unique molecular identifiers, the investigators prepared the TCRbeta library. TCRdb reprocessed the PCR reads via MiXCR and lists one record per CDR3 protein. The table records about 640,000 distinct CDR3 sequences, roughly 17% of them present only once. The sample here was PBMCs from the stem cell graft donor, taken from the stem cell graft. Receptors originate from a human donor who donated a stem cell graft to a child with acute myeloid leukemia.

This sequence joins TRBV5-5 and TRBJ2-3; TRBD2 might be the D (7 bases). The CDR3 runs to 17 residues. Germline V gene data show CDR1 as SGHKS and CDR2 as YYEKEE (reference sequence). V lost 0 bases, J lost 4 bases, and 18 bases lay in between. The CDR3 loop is CASSLGVNLGGADTQYF. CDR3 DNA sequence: TGTGCCAGCAGCTTGGGAGTGAATCTAGGGGGGGCAGATACGCAGTATTTT.

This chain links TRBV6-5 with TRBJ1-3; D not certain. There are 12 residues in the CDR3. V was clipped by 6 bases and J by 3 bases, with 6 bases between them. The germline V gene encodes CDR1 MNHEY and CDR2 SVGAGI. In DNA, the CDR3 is TGTGCCAGCAGAAACAGTGGAAACACCATATATTTT. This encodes CASRNSGNTIYF.

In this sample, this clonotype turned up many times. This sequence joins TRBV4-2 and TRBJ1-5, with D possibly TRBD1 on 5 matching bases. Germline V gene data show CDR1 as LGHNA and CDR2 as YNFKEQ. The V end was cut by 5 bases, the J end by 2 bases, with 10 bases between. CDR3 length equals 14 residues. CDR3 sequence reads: CASSRGKGNQPQHF. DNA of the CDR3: TGTGCCAGCAGCAGGGGAAAAGGCAATCAGCCCCAGCATTTT.

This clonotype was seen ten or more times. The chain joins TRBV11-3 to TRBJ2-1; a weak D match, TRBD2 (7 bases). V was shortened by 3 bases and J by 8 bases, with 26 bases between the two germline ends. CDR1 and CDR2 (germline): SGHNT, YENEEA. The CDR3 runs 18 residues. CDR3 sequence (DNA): TGTGCCAGCAGCTTCAGTCATTCGGGGGGCGCAACATGGCATGAGCAGTTCTTC. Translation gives CASSFSHSGGATWHEQFF.

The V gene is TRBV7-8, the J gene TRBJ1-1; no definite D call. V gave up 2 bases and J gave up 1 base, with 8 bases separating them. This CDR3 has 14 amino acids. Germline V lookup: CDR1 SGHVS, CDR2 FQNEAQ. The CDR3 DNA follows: TGTGCCAGCAGCTTAATGGCGGCGAACACTGAAGCTTTCTTT. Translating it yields CASSLMAANTEAFF.

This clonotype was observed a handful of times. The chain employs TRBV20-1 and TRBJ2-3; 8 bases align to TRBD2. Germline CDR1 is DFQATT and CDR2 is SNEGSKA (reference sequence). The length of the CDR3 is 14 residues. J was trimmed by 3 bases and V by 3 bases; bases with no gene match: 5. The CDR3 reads CSARGTSVTDTQYF. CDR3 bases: TGCAGTGCTAGGGGGACTAGTGTAACAGATACGCAGTATTTT.

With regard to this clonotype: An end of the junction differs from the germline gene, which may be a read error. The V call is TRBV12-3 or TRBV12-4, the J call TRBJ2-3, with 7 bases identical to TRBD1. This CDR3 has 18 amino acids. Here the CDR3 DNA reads TGTACCAGCTGTCTAACCGGGACAGCCAAACCTAGCACAGATACGCAGTATTTT. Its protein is CTSCLTGTAKPSTDTQYF.

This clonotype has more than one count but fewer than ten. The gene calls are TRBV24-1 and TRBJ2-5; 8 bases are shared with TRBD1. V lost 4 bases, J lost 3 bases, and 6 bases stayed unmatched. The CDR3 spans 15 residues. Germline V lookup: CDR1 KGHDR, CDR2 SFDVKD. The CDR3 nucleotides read TGTGCCACCAGTGACGTGGGGACAGGAAAAGAGACCCAGTACTTC. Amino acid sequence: CATSDVGTGKETQYF.

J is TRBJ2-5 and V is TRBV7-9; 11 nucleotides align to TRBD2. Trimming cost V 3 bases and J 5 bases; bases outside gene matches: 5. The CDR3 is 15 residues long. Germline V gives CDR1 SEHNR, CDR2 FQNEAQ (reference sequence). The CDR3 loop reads CASSFSGGAQETQYF. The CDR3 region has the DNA TGTGCCAGCAGCTTTAGCGGGGGGGCTCAGGAGACCCAGTACTTC. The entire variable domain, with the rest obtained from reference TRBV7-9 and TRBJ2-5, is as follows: DTGVSQNPRHKITKRGQNVTFRCDPISEHNRLYWYRQTLGQGPEFLTYFQNEAQLEKSRLLSDRFSAERPKGSFSTLEIQRTEQGDSAMYLCASSFSGGAQETQYFGPGTRLLVL.

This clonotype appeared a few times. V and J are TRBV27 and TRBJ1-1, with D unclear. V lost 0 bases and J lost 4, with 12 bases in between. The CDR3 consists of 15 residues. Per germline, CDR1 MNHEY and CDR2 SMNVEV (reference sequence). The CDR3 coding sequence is TGTGCCAGCAGTTTATCCACAGTGCGGGGCACTGAAGCTTTCTTT. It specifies CASSLSTVRGTEAFF.

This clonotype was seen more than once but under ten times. CDR3 protein: CASRRRDETQYF. In nucleotides, the CDR3 is TGTGCCAGCAGACGCAGGGACGAGACCCAGTACTTC. The gene calls are TRBV12-3 or TRBV12-4 and TRBJ2-5; D may be TRBD1 or TRBD2 (5 bases each). This CDR3 is 12 amino acids long. V gave up 6 bases and J gave up 5 bases, with 10 bases separating them.

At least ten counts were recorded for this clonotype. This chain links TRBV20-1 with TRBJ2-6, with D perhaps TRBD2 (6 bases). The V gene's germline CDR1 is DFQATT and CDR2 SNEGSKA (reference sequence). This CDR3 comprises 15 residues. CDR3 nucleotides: TGCAGCCCCTCTCGGGACTCCCGAGGGGCCAACGTCCTGACTTTC. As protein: CSPSRDSRGANVLTF.

The CDR3 loop is CSARPRYNEQFF. The CDR3 DNA reads TGCAGTGCTAGGCCCAGATACAATGAGCAGTTCTTC. The V and J genes are TRBV20-1 and TRBJ2-1, with D unclear. The CDR3 runs 12 residues. The V gene's germline CDR1 is DFQATT and CDR2 SNEGSKA (reference sequence). V lost 3 bases and J 4 bases, leaving 7 bases between the germline ends.

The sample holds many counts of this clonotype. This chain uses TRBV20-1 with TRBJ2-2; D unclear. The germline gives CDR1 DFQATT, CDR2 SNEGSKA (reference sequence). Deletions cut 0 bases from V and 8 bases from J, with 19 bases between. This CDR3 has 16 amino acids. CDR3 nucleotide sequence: TGCAGTGCTAGAGATAGGAGACTGGGGAACTTTGGGGAGCTGTTTTTT. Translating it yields CSARDRRLGNFGELFF.

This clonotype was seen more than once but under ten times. The chain's CDR3 is CSARDPGTMNTEAFF. DNA for the CDR3: TGCAGTGCTAGAGATCCTGGGACAATGAACACTGAAGCTTTCTTT. The chain couples TRBV20-1 to TRBJ1-1; a weak D match, TRBD1 (6 bases). The CDR3 is made up of 15 amino acids. V was clipped by 0 bases and J by 0 bases, with 11 bases between them. Germline V gives CDR1 DFQATT, CDR2 SNEGSKA (reference sequence).

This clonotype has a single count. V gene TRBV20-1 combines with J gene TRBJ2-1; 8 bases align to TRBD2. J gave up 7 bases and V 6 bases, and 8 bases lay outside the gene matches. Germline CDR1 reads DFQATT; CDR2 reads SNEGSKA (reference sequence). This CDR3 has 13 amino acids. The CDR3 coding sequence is TGCAGTGCCGGACGGGGGGGCCAAAATGAGCAGTTCTTC. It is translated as CSAGRGGQNEQFF.

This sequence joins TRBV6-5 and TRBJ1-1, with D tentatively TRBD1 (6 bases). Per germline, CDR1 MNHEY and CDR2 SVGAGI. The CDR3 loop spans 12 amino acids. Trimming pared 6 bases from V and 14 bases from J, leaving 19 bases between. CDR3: CASRSRTAQGFF. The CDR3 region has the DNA TGTGCCAGCAGATCACGGACAGCCCAAGGATTCTTT.

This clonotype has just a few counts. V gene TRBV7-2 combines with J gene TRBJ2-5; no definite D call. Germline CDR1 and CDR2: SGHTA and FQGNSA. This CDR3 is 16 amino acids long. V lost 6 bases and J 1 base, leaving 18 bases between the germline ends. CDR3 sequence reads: CASSLFPNGPQETQYF. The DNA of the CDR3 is TGTGCCAGCAGTTTATTCCCCAACGGGCCCCAAGAGACCCAGTACTTC. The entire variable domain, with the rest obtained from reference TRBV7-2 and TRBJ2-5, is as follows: GAGVSQSPSNKVTEKGKDVELRCDPISGHTALYWYRQSLGQGLEFLIYFQGNSAPDKSGLPSDRFSAERTGGSVSTLTIQRTQQEDSAVYLCASSLFPNGPQETQYFGPGTRLLVL.

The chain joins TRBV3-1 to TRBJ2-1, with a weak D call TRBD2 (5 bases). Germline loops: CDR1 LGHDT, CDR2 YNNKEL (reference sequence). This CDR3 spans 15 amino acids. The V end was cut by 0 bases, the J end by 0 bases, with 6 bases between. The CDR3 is CASSQDGSSYNEQFF. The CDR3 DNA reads TGTGCCAGCAGCCAAGATGGGAGCTCCTACAATGAGCAGTTCTTC.

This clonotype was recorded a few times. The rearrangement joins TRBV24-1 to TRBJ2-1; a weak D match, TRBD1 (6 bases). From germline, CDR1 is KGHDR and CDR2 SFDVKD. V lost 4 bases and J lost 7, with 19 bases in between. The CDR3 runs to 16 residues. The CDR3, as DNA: TGTGCCACCAGTGACCTGATCGGAAACAGGGAAAATGAGCAGTTCTTC. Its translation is CATSDLIGNRENEQFF.